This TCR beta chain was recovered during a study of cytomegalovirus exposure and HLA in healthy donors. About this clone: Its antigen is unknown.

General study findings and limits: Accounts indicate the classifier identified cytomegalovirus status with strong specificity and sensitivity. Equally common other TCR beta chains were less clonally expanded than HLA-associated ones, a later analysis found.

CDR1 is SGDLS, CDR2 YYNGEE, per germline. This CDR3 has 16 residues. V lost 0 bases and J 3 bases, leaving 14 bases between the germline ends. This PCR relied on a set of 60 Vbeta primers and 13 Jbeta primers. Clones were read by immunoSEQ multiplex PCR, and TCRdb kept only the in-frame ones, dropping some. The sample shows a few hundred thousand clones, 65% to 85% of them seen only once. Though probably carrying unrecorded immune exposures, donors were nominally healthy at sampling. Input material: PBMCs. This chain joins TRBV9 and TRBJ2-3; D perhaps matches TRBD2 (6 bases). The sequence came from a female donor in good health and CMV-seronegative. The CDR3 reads CASSVVAGLSTDTQYF. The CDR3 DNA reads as TGTGCCAGCAGCGTAGTTGCGGGACTCAGTACAGATACGCAGTATTTT. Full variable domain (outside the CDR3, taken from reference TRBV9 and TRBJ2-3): DSGVTQTPKHLITATGQRVTLRCSPRSGDLSVYWYQQSLDQGLQFLIQYYNGEERAKGNILERFSAQQFPDLHSELNLSSLELGDSALYFCASSVVAGLSTDTQYFGPGTRLTVL.